This is a list of T cell receptor beta chains from one sample in a study of control samples from healthy donors and cancer patients. TCRdb's copy holds only in-frame clones and misses some; the assay was immunoSEQ multiplex PCR. Seen here are approximately 150,000 clones, roughly 89% observed once, and the top ten hold about 7.9%. The sequenced sample was PBMCs. Every receptor here comes from a man in his forties or fifties with head and neck cancer. Both conserved end residues are part of each CDR3. A D gene is named only where the DNA matches it firmly. Clone size is shown for a subset of rows, as once, few, many or a class of expanded clone.

J	D	size	V	CDR3	DNA
TRBJ2-7	-	-	TRBV7-2	CASSPLGGLSYEQYF	TGTGCCAGCAGCCCGTTGGGTGGACTTTCCTACGAGCAGTACTTC
TRBJ1-5	-	-	TRBV24-1	CATSDLAAVGDQPQHF	TGTGCCACCAGTGATTTAGCGGCAGTGGGGGATCAGCCCCAGCATTTT
TRBJ1-1	-	-	TRBV19	CASSIGRHTEAFF	TGTGCCAGTAGTATCGGACGGCATACTGAAGCTTTCTTT
TRBJ1-6	-	-	TRBV5-1	CASTREGVQSPLHF	TGCGCCAGCACCCGAGAGGGGGTTCAATCACCCCTCCACTTT
TRBJ1-1	-	-	TRBV28	CASSEGAKGTEAFF	TGTGCCAGCAGTGAGGGAGCCAAGGGCACTGAAGCTTTCTTT
TRBJ2-5	-	once	TRBV29-1	CSVLEGSGSQETQYF	TGCAGCGTACTGGAGGGCAGTGGGTCCCAAGAGACCCAGTACTTC
TRBJ2-6	-	-	TRBV10-1	CASSARDGANVLTF	TGCGCCAGCAGTGCTAGGGATGGGGCCAACGTCCTGACTTTC
TRBJ2-6	-	-	TRBV7-6	CASSLETDSGANVLTF	TGTGCCAGCAGCTTAGAGACAGACTCTGGGGCCAACGTCCTGACTTTC
TRBJ2-1	-	-	TRBV2	CASSEPGLAEQFF	TGTGCCAGCAGTGAACCCGGGCTAGCGGAGCAGTTCTTC
TRBJ2-5	-	-	TRBV2	CASSERVTNARETQYF	TGTGCCAGCAGTGAAAGGGTGACAAACGCTAGGGAGACCCAGTACTTC
TRBJ1-5	-	-	TRBV2	CASSEGGGNQPQHF	TGTGCCAGCAGTGAAGGAGGGGGCAATCAGCCCCAGCATTTT
TRBJ1-1	-	-	TRBV18	CASSPSEDTEAFF	TGTGCCAGCTCACCGAGCGAGGACACTGAAGCTTTCTTT
TRBJ2-4	TRBD2	once	TRBV19	CASSMRKASGGALKNIQYF	TGTGCCAGTAGTATGAGGAAGGCTAGCGGGGGAGCGCTGAAAAACATTCAGTACTTC
TRBJ2-1	-	-	TRBV28	CASSPRREQFF	TGTGCCAGCAGTCCCCGTAGGGAGCAGTTCTTC
TRBJ1-2	-	once	TRBV10-2	CASSGRQEDYGYTF	TGCGCCAGCAGTGGACGTCAGGAGGACTATGGCTACACCTTC
TRBJ1-3	-	-	TRBV5-4	CAIQRGENTIYF	TGTGCCATCCAACGGGGCGAAAACACCATATATTTT
TRBJ2-1	-	-	TRBV9	CASSGAETGYNEQFF	TGTGCCAGCAGCGGGGCGGAGACTGGCTACAATGAGCAGTTCTTC
TRBJ2-3	-	once	TRBV5-1	CASSFIRDSNTQYF	TGCGCCAGCAGCTTTATCCGGGACTCTAATACGCAGTATTTT
TRBJ2-1	-	-	TRBV12-3/TRBV12-4	CASSTQNYNEQFF	TGTGCCAGCAGTACACAGAACTACAATGAGCAGTTCTTC
TRBJ2-7	-	-	TRBV5-5	CASSRLNEQYF	TGTGCCAGCAGCCGCCTCAACGAGCAGTACTTC
TRBJ1-1	TRBD1	-	TRBV18	CASSPGQGMNTEAFF	TGTGCCAGCTCACCGGGACAGGGGATGAACACTGAAGCTTTCTTT
TRBJ2-7	-	-	TRBV6-7	CATVTPNHYEQYF	TGTGCCACCGTGACACCTAACCACTACGAGCAGTACTTC
TRBJ2-2	-	-	TRBV19	CASSMGLQGLDTGELFF	TGTGCCAGTAGTATGGGTTTGCAGGGGTTAGACACCGGGGAGCTGTTTTTT
TRBJ2-7	TRBD1	-	TRBV5-1	CASSQAGQGAFDEQYF	TGCGCCAGCAGCCAAGCGGGACAGGGGGCCTTCGACGAGCAGTACTTC
TRBJ2-6	-	-	TRBV5-4	CASSLGETAGANVLTF	TGTGCCAGCAGCTTGGGGGAAACGGCGGGGGCCAACGTCCTGACTTTC
TRBJ2-5	TRBD1	-	TRBV9	CASSPGTDGQTQYF	TGTGCCAGCAGCCCCGGGACAGACGGACAGACCCAGTACTTC
TRBJ2-2	-	-	TRBV5-1	CASSLIWPPNTGELFF	TGCGCCAGCAGCTTGATTTGGCCGCCGAACACCGGGGAGCTGTTTTTT
TRBJ2-5	TRBD2	-	TRBV5-8	CASSLGLAGLQETQYF	TGTGCCAGCAGCTTAGGACTAGCGGGCCTCCAAGAGACCCAGTACTTC
TRBJ1-2	TRBD1	once	TRBV28	CASSLLQGGDGYTF	TGTGCCAGCAGTTTACTCCAAGGGGGCGATGGCTACACCTTC
TRBJ1-5	-	-	TRBV15	CATSRGGPGQPQHF	TGTGCCACCAGCAGGGGGGGTCCGGGTCAGCCCCAGCATTTT
TRBJ2-3	-	-	TRBV5-1	CASSLSGMADTQYF	TGCGCCAGCAGCTTGTCAGGGATGGCAGATACGCAGTATTTT
TRBJ2-2	TRBD1	-	TRBV18	CASFPGQATTGELFF	TGTGCCAGCTTTCCCGGACAGGCGACAACCGGGGAGCTGTTTTTT
TRBJ1-5	-	-	TRBV28	CASSQYLEADSNQPQHF	TGTGCCAGCAGTCAATACCTTGAGGCAGATAGCAATCAGCCCCAGCATTTT
TRBJ1-1	-	-	TRBV6-1	CASSELRGGEAFF	TGTGCCAGCAGTGAATTACGCGGCGGCGAAGCTTTCTTT
TRBJ2-7	TRBD1	-	TRBV3-1/TRBV3-2	CASSPGQLSYEQYF	TGTGCCAGCAGCCCGGGACAGCTCTCCTACGAGCAGTACTTC
TRBJ2-7	TRBD1	-	TRBV7-6	CASSLDRVLEQYF	TGTGCCAGCAGCTTGGACAGGGTGCTTGAGCAGTACTTC
TRBJ1-5	TRBD1	-	TRBV6-4	CASSPDRGGQPQHF	TGTGCCAGCAGCCCAGACAGGGGAGGTCAGCCCCAGCATTTT
TRBJ2-2	-	-	TRBV5-1	CASSFTQTTGELFF	TGCGCCAGCAGCTTTACACAGACTACCGGGGAGCTGTTTTTT
TRBJ1-1	TRBD1	-	TRBV19	CASSNLGRGYTEAFF	TGTGCCAGTAGTAACCTCGGCAGGGGGTACACTGAAGCTTTCTTT
TRBJ1-3	-	-	TRBV6-2/TRBV6-3	CASSPGVASGNTIYF	TGTGCCAGCAGCCCAGGGGTAGCCTCTGGAAACACCATATATTTT
TRBJ2-3	TRBD1	-	TRBV6-6	CAGRQGVGADTQYF	TGTGCCGGGCGACAGGGGGTAGGGGCAGATACGCAGTATTTT
TRBJ2-3	TRBD1	once	TRBV5-1	CASSWGTGGGDTQYF	TGCGCCAGCAGCTGGGGGACAGGGGGAGGGGATACGCAGTATTTT
TRBJ1-2	-	once	TRBV4-1	CASSPPGSDYGYTF	TGCGCCAGCAGCCCACCAGGGAGTGACTATGGCTACACCTTC
TRBJ1-3	-	-	TRBV5-4	CASSLDAVSGNTIYF	TGTGCCAGCAGCCTGGACGCGGTCTCTGGAAACACCATATATTTT
TRBJ1-5	-	-	TRBV6-1	CAGSEGGLAWQPQHF	TGTGCCGGCAGTGAAGGGGGGTTGGCGTGGCAGCCCCAGCATTTT
TRBJ2-7	TRBD2	-	TRBV27	CASGLADAYEQYF	TGTGCCAGCGGACTAGCGGATGCCTACGAGCAGTACTTC
TRBJ1-4	-	once	TRBV11-2	CASSSSGGSKKLFF	TGTGCCAGCAGCTCGAGCGGGGGGTCGAAAAAACTGTTTTTT
TRBJ2-1	-	-	TRBV6-5	CASSPWGWRNEQFF	TGTGCCAGCAGTCCCTGGGGGTGGAGGAATGAGCAGTTCTTC
TRBJ2-4	-	once	TRBV28	CASSFRDIQYF	TGTGCCAGCAGTTTTCGAGACATTCAGTACTTC
TRBJ2-1	-	-	TRBV27	CASSLQGNEQFF	TGTGCCAGCAGTTTACAGGGGAATGAGCAGTTCTTC
TRBJ1-2	TRBD1	-	TRBV5-1	CASSDRANYGYTF	TGCGCCAGCAGCGACAGGGCTAACTATGGCTACACCTTC
TRBJ2-1	-	-	TRBV4-2	CASSQDGGAERGNGQFF	TGTGCCAGCAGCCAAGATGGGGGGGCAGAGAGAGGCAATGGGCAGTTCTTC
TRBJ2-3	-	-	TRBV5-1	CASSPRGRVQTDTQYF	TGCGCCAGCAGCCCTCGGGGCAGGGTACAAACAGATACGCAGTATTTT